The 14 T cell receptor beta chains reported below all come from one sample, sequenced in a study of CD49a tissue-resident CD8 T cells in human skin. Measured with immunoSEQ multiplex PCR; TCRdb has only the in-frame clones, and not every one. The table lists over a thousand clones, roughly three fifths of them singletons. Sequencing was carried out using CLA- CD8+ effector memory T cells sorted from blood. The receptors here all came from a human donor in good health.

This clone appeared a few times. V and J are TRBV7-9 and TRBJ1-1; D gene ambiguous. Germline-derived CDR1 and CDR2 are SEHNR and FQNEAQ (reference sequence). V lost 1 base to trimming and J lost 5 bases, with 8 bases between them. The CDR3 is made up of 13 amino acids. CDR3 residues: CASSLGGTTEAFF. In DNA form, the CDR3 reads TGTGCCAGCAGCTTAGGAGGCACGACTGAAGCTTTCTTT. Based on the CDR3 plus reference TRBV7-9 and TRBJ1-1, the full variable domain is DTGVSQNPRHKITKRGQNVTFRCDPISEHNRLYWYRQTLGQGPEFLTYFQNEAQLEKSRLLSDRFSAERPKGSFSTLEIQRTEQGDSAMYLCASSLGGTTEAFFGQGTRLTVV.

The chain joins TRBV2 to TRBJ1-2; D not resolved. The CDR3 runs to 17 residues. Germline CDR1 is SNHLY and CDR2 is FYNNEI. V was shortened by 2 bases and J by 8 bases, with 24 bases between the two germline ends. The CDR3 nucleotides are TGTGCCAGCAGTGAAATCCCAAAAAATCCCACAGCGGGCGGCTACACCTTC. The encoded protein is CASSEIPKNPTAGGYTF.

This clone has just one count. This chain uses TRBV27 with TRBJ1-2; D is perhaps TRBD1 (6 bases). The V gene lost 5 bases and the J gene lost 6 bases, with 10 bases spanning the gap. The germline CDR1 and CDR2 sequences are MNHEY and SMNVEV (reference sequence). The CDR3 sequence is 12 residues long. The CDR3 coding sequence is TGTGCCAGCAGTCGTTCAGGGGATGGCTACACCTTC. Its translation: CASSRSGDGYTF.

This clone has just a few counts. The genes are TRBV6-4 and TRBJ2-3; TRBD2 agrees at 7 bases. The germline V gene encodes CDR1 MRHNA and CDR2 SNTAGT. Trimming took 0 bases from V and 1 from J; bases not matched to a gene: 1. This CDR3 has 15 residues. CDR3 nucleotides: TGTGCCAGCAGTGACTCAAGCGGGGGCACAGATACGCAGTATTTT. Translated: CASSDSSGGTDTQYF.

This chain connects TRBV29-1 to TRBJ1-5, with 11 bases that match TRBD1. The J segment lost 4 bases and the V segment lost 0 bases, leaving 2 bases of the junction unmatched. This CDR3 has 15 residues. Germline V gene lookup returns CDR1 SQVTM and CDR2 ANQGSEA. This CDR3 reads CSVEDGTGGNQPQHF. The CDR3 bases are TGCAGCGTTGAAGACGGGACAGGGGGTAATCAGCCCCAGCATTTT.

The chain is built from TRBV6-1 and TRBJ2-1; 9 nucleotides match TRBD2. The CDR3 is 15 amino acids. Germline CDR1 reads MNHNS; CDR2 reads SASEGT. V shed 3 bases and J 0 bases; nucleotides not matched to a gene: 0. The CDR3 here is CASSETSGSYNEQFF. The DNA for the CDR3 is TGTGCCAGCAGTGAGACTAGCGGCTCCTACAATGAGCAGTTCTTC.

CDR3 residues: CASSLGLGTGGAGAKNIQYF. CDR3 bases: TGTGCCAGCAGTTTAGGACTTGGGACAGGGGGCGCGGGAGCCAAAAACATTCAGTACTTC. The V call is TRBV27, the J call TRBJ2-4; 12 nucleotides line up with TRBD1. The CDR3 length is 20 residues. Germline lookup yields CDR1 MNHEY and CDR2 SMNVEV (reference sequence). V gave up 2 bases and J gave up 0 bases; unmatched junction bases: 11.

In DNA, the CDR3 is TGTGCCAGCAGCTTACAGGGGGCCCAAAGGGAGACCCAGTACTTC. Its translation: CASSLQGAQRETQYF. The V gene is TRBV7-6, the J gene TRBJ2-5; 8 bases agree with TRBD1. The trim removed 2 bases at V and 5 bases at J, leaving 7 bases unmatched. CDR1 is SGHVS, CDR2 FNYEAQ, per germline. The CDR3 runs to 15 residues.

The count of this clone is one. The chain is built from TRBV30 and TRBJ1-1; a possible D gene is TRBD1 (6 bases). Germline CDR1 and CDR2: GTSNPN and SVGIG (reference sequence). There are 13 residues in the CDR3. Trimming removed 2 bases from V and 1 base from J, with 8 bases in between. The CDR3 reads CAWSRTENTEAFF. The DNA of the CDR3 is TGTGCCTGGAGTAGGACAGAGAACACTGAAGCTTTCTTT.

This clone was seen more than once but under ten times. This chain connects TRBV6-1 to TRBJ2-3; 9 bases match TRBD1. Germline CDR1 reads MNHNS; CDR2 reads SASEGT. J lost 4 bases, V lost 7 bases, and 6 bases had no gene match. This CDR3 spans 14 amino acids. CDR3 sequence: CASMSGQGPDTQYF. CDR3 bases: TGTGCCAGCATGTCGGGACAGGGACCAGATACGCAGTATTTT.

The rearrangement links TRBV5-8 to TRBJ2-3, with a tentative D call TRBD1 (5 bases). CDR1 is SGHTS, CDR2 YDEGEE, per germline. This CDR3 contains 14 residues. The ends were cut back, 5 bases at V and 2 bases at J, with 12 bases in the middle. The CDR3 DNA reads TGTGCCAGCAGTGGCAGGGAACACACAGATACGCAGTATTTT. Translated, it gives CASSGREHTDTQYF.

This clone was found a few times. The chain employs TRBV7-9 and TRBJ1-6, with a tentative D call TRBD1 (5 bases). Trimming pared 4 bases from V and 10 bases from J, leaving 23 bases between. This CDR3 is built from 17 residues. CDR1 and CDR2 (germline): SEHNR, FQNEAQ (reference sequence). The CDR3 here is CASSSHENTGRSSPLHF. The CDR3 coding sequence is TGTGCCAGCAGCTCACACGAAAATACAGGTCGGTCGTCACCCCTCCACTTT.

The table lists this clone with a few counts. The chain recombines TRBV21-1 with TRBJ2-7; TRBD2, as called in the table, went unchecked against the DNA. TRBV21-1 constitutes a pseudogene. The CDR3 extends over 15 amino acids. The CDR3 DNA sequence: TGTGCCAGCAGCAAAGGACTAGCGAGCTCCTACGAGCAGTACTTC. Its protein is CASSKGLASSYEQYF.

The V gene is TRBV28, the J gene TRBJ2-3, with D perhaps matching TRBD2 (7 bases). Germline CDR1 reads MDHEN; CDR2 reads SYDVKM. Trimming took off 7 bases at V and 5 bases at J, with 25 bases between the two ends. This CDR3 is built from 17 residues. The CDR3 bases are TGTGCCAGCACACCACCCACAGACGGGGGGCGCAAAGATACGCAGTATTTT. As protein: CASTPPTDGGRKDTQYF.